The 30 T cell receptor beta chains reported below all come from one sample, sequenced in a study of blood T cells in healthy people across ages. The authors ran a second PCR of about 7 to 12 cycles using a sample-barcoded 5' primer and a J-beta primer mix. A single record per CDR3 protein comes from TCRdb applying MiXCR to the 5' RACE reads. The table lists around 800,000 distinct CDR3 sequences, about 47% of them singletons, with roughly 20% in the top ten. The sample consisted of blood. These TCRs come from a man older than 75 in good health.

V is TRBV12-3 or TRBV12-4 and J is TRBJ2-3, with 10 bases fitting TRBD1. The CDR3 is 16 residues long. The trim removed 3 bases at V and 2 bases at J, leaving 5 bases unmatched. The CDR3 region is CASSFWGTGVTDTQYF. The CDR3 nucleotides read TGTGCCAGCAGTTTCTGGGGGACAGGGGTCACAGATACGCAGTATTTT.

In the case of this clonotype: A much larger clone is a single base away; this may be a read error. J is TRBJ2-7 and V is TRBV20-1; 7 nucleotides line up with TRBD2. This CDR3 is 15 amino acids long. After removal of 5 bases from V and 7 bases from J, the junction contained 17 bases not matched to a gene. Germline-derived CDR1 and CDR2 are DFQATT and SNEGSKA (reference sequence). The CDR3 nucleotides are TGCAGTGCTGTCGATCGGGGGGAATCGAGGAATGAGCAGTACTTC. This translates into CSAVDRGESRNEQYF.

Comments on this clonotype: One end of the junction fails to match germline, which may point to a read error. The chain has TRBV7-8 and TRBJ2-7, with TRBD1 as a possible D gene (8 bases). Germline V lookup: CDR1 SGHVS, CDR2 FQNEAQ. CDR3 size: 14 residues. CDR3 DNA: TGTGCCGGCAGCGTAAACAGGGGGGGGTACGAGCAGTACTTC. It encodes CAGSVNRGGYEQYF. The complete variable domain, with remaining parts taken from reference TRBV7-8 and TRBJ2-7, reads GAGVSQSPRYKVAKRGQDVALRCDPISGHVSLFWYQQALGQGPEFLTYFQNEAQLDKSGLPSDRFFAERPEGSVSTLKIQRTQQEDSAVYLCAGSVNRGGYEQYFGPGTRLTVT.

In its sample, this clonotype was seen a few times. The rearrangement uses TRBV6-5 and TRBJ1-1, with a weak D call TRBD1 (6 bases). CDR1 is MNHEY, CDR2 SVGAGI, per germline. The CDR3 sequence is 14 residues long. The V end lost 5 bases, the J end lost 1 base, and 11 bases lay between the germline ends. CDR3 in DNA: TGTGCCAGCAGTCGACAGGACCCGAACACTGAAGCTTTCTTT. Amino acid sequence: CASSRQDPNTEAFF.

The chain carries TRBV7-6 and TRBJ2-1; 8 bases line up with TRBD2. Germline lookup yields CDR1 SGHVS and CDR2 FNYEAQ. V lost 4 bases and J lost 13; bases outside the gene matches: 9. The CDR3 totals 13 residues. The CDR3 DNA is TGTGCCAGCAGCTCCTCTGGGGGGACTAGACAGTTCTTC. Translated, it gives CASSSSGGTRQFF.

This clonotype came up many times. The DNA of the CDR3 is TGTGCCAGCAGTCTACGAGACGACTACACAGATACGCAGTATTTT. Residues: CASSLRDDYTDTQYF. The chain couples TRBV7-2 to TRBJ2-3; D perhaps matches TRBD2 (5 bases). Germline V gene lookup returns CDR1 SGHTA and CDR2 FQGNSA. V dropped 6 bases and J dropped 2 bases, with 15 bases sitting between them. The CDR3 is 15 residues long.

A few counts support this clonotype. V is TRBV5-1 and J is TRBJ2-2; D call uncertain. V lost 4 bases and J 4 bases, leaving 17 bases between the germline ends. Germline CDR1 SGHRS, CDR2 YFSETQ. The CDR3 is made up of 16 amino acids. The CDR3 loop is CASSVQESRRTGELFF. Here the CDR3 DNA reads TGCGCCAGCAGCGTTCAGGAGAGTCGGCGCACCGGGGAGCTGTTTTTT.

This clonotype was seen a few times. The V gene is TRBV5-6, the J gene TRBJ2-7; the D gene is possibly TRBD1 (5 bases). Trimming removed 6 bases at V and 3 bases at J, with 22 bases between. This CDR3 comprises 16 residues. The V gene's germline CDR1 is SGHDT and CDR2 YYEEEE. The CDR3 coding sequence is TGTGCCAGCACCCGGCTCGCGACAGCGAACCACTACGAGCAGTACTTC. Translating it yields CASTRLATANHYEQYF.

With respect to this clonotype: One base away lies a much larger clone, so this may be a sequencing read error. The chain links TRBV20-1 to TRBJ1-2, with 7 nucleotides matching TRBD1. CDR1 and CDR2 (germline): DFQATT, SNEGSKA (reference sequence). The CDR3 has 15 residues. CDR3 protein: CSARTGQETLYGCTF. The CDR3 DNA is TGCAGTGCTCGCACCGGACAGGAAACCCTCTATGGCTGCACCTTC.

This clonotype came up many times. The rearrangement uses TRBV20-1 and TRBJ2-5; TRBD2 aligns across 13 bases. The germline V gene has CDR1 DFQATT and CDR2 SNEGSKA (reference sequence). CDR3 length: 15 amino acids. After removal of 2 bases from V and 4 bases from J, the junction contained 4 bases not matched to a gene. The CDR3, as DNA: TGCAGTGCTAGATCTGGGACTAGCGGGATAGAGACCCAGTACTTC. Protein sequence: CSARSGTSGIETQYF.

Here the CDR3 reads CSASLFYNEQFF. CDR3 DNA sequence: TGCAGTGCTAGTCTTTTCTACAATGAGCAGTTCTTC. The chain employs TRBV20-1 and TRBJ2-1; D call uncertain. CDR1 and CDR2 from the germline V gene are DFQATT and SNEGSKA (reference sequence). V lost 3 bases to trimming and J lost 3 bases, with 6 bases between them. The CDR3 spans 12 residues.

In this sample, this clonotype turned up a few times. This sequence joins TRBV3-1 and TRBJ2-7, with 10 bases fitting TRBD2. Per the germline V gene, CDR1 is LGHDT and CDR2 is YNNKEL (reference sequence). V was pared by 3 bases and J by 2 bases, with 4 bases of the junction left unmatched. The CDR3 has 15 amino acids. The chain's CDR3 is CASSQWTSGAYEQYF. The CDR3 DNA reads TGTGCCAGCAGCCAGTGGACTAGCGGAGCCTACGAGCAGTACTTC.

CDR3 coding DNA: TGTGCCAGCGGAGGGGACACGTATTACGAGCAGTACTTC. Residues: CASGGDTYYEQYF. This chain links TRBV6-6 with TRBJ2-7; D tentatively reads TRBD1 or TRBD2 (6 bases each). In germline, CDR1 is MNHNY, CDR2 SVGAGI (reference sequence). This CDR3 has 13 residues. The V gene lost 8 bases and the J gene lost 4 bases, with 15 bases spanning the gap.

V and J are TRBV6-6 and TRBJ1-1, with D perhaps TRBD1 (5 bases). Germline lookup yields CDR1 MNHNY and CDR2 SVGAGI (reference sequence). Trimming stripped 2 bases from V and 2 bases from J, with 9 bases between. The CDR3 has 14 amino acids. For the CDR3, the DNA is TGTGCCAGCAGTTACCTGGGACTTAACACTGAAGCTTTCTTT. Translated: CASSYLGLNTEAFF.

J is TRBJ2-7 and V is TRBV28, with TRBD1 identical over 9 bases. Germline trimming cut 4 bases from V and 12 bases from J; bases unmatched to any gene: 10. CDR1 is MDHEN and CDR2 is SYDVKM in the germline V gene. This CDR3 is built from 13 residues. The CDR3 loop is CASSSGQGGRRYF. CDR3 DNA sequence: TGTGCCAGCAGTTCGGGACAGGGAGGTCGCAGGTACTTC. The whole variable domain, remainder taken from reference TRBV28 and TRBJ2-7, is DVKVTQSSRYLVKRTGEKVFLECVQDMDHENMFWYRQDPGLGLRLIYFSYDVKMKEKGDIPEGYSVSREKKERFSLILESASTNQTSMYLCASSSGQGGRRYFGPGTRLTVT.

This chain uses TRBV4-2 with TRBJ1-2; unclear D gene. This CDR3 is 15 amino acids long. The V and J ends lost 2 bases and 7 bases respectively, with 17 bases between them. Germline-derived CDR1 and CDR2 are LGHNA and YNFKEQ. Here the CDR3 DNA reads TGTGCCAGCAGCCAACGGGAATCCGGGGTCGGTGGCTACACCTTC. Translation: CASSQRESGVGGYTF.

This clonotype has only one observation. The rearrangement uses TRBV28 and TRBJ1-4, with 10 bases matching TRBD1. The J segment lost 7 bases and the V segment lost 2 bases, leaving 7 bases of the junction unmatched. Germline V lookup: CDR1 MDHEN, CDR2 SYDVKM. CDR3 size: 16 residues. Written as DNA, the CDR3 is TGTGCCAGCAGTTTAGAAGGGACAGGGGTTCGTGAAAAACTGTTTTTT. Protein product: CASSLEGTGVREKLFF.

For this clonotype: The junction does not match germline at one end; this may be a read error. This chain links TRBV20-1 with TRBJ2-1, with D possibly being TRBD1 (5 bases). Germline V CDR1 and CDR2: DFQATT, SNEGSKA (reference sequence). This CDR3 contains 12 residues. Here the CDR3 DNA reads TGCGGTGCCCCCAAAGGGGTTGATGAGCAGTTCTTC. Protein product: CGAPKGVDEQFF.

The gene calls are TRBV7-9 and TRBJ1-6; 7 positions agree with TRBD1. The V and J ends lost 5 bases and 7 bases, in that order; junction bases with no gene match: 5. This CDR3 is 14 amino acids long. Per the germline V gene, CDR1 is SEHNR and CDR2 is FQNEAQ (reference sequence). The chain's CDR3 is CASSIGQENSPLHF. In DNA, the CDR3 is TGTGCCAGCAGCATAGGACAGGAAAATTCACCCCTCCACTTT.

The chain uses TRBV28 and TRBJ1-5; 8 bases fit TRBD1. V dropped 2 bases and J dropped 1; count of bases not matched to a gene: 7. The CDR3 is made up of 17 amino acids. Germline CDR1 is MDHEN and CDR2 is SYDVKM. CDR3 protein: CASSLATGVQSNQPQHF. In DNA form, the CDR3 reads TGTGCCAGCAGTTTAGCGACAGGGGTTCAGAGCAATCAGCCCCAGCATTTT.

This clonotype has more than one count but fewer than ten. The chain employs TRBV20-1 and TRBJ2-1; 7 bases fit TRBD1. The CDR3 runs to 15 residues. Germline CDR1 is DFQATT and CDR2 is SNEGSKA (reference sequence). J gave up 1 base and V 1 base, and 4 bases lay outside the gene matches. CDR3 protein: CSARGNRGSYNEQFF. The CDR3 DNA reads TGCAGTGCTAGAGGCAACAGGGGTTCCTACAATGAGCAGTTCTTC.

The chain is built from TRBV7-2 and TRBJ2-1, with a possible D match to TRBD2 (6 bases). Per germline, CDR1 SGHTA and CDR2 FQGNSA. The CDR3 has 13 amino acids. Trimming shortened V by 1 base and J by 7 bases, and 8 bases separated the two germline ends. CDR3: CASSLGRENEQFF. The CDR3 DNA reads as TGTGCCAGCAGCTTAGGGCGGGAAAATGAGCAGTTCTTC. Full variable domain (missing parts from reference TRBV7-2 and TRBJ2-1): GAGVSQSPSNKVTEKGKDVELRCDPISGHTALYWYRQSLGQGLEFLIYFQGNSAPDKSGLPSDRFSAERTGGSVSTLTIQRTQQEDSAVYLCASSLGRENEQFFGPGTRLTVL.

V usage is TRBV27 and J usage is TRBJ2-5, with D possibly matching TRBD1 (6 bases). Germline CDR1 MNHEY, CDR2 SMNVEV (reference sequence). The CDR3 length is 15 residues. Trimming stripped 7 bases from V and 2 bases from J, with 17 bases between. In DNA form, the CDR3 reads TGTGCCAGCAATGACCGAACAGGGTCGCAAGAGACCCAGTACTTC. Its protein product is CASNDRTGSQETQYF.

V is TRBV27 and J is TRBJ2-3; 8 nucleotides line up with TRBD1. Losses at the gene ends were 6 bases for V and 7 bases for J; bases not matched to a gene: 12. CDR1 MNHEY and CDR2 SMNVEV come from the germline V gene (reference sequence). The CDR3 length is 15 residues. The CDR3 loop reads CASSQSGQVGNTQYF. The DNA of the CDR3 is TGTGCCAGCAGCCAATCGGGACAGGTCGGGAATACGCAGTATTTT.

This clonotype was detected only a few times. The chain is built from TRBV24-1 and TRBJ2-1, with 8 nucleotides matching TRBD2. V trimming: 1 base; J trimming: 6 bases; junction bases outside the gene matches: 7. Germline CDR1 KGHDR, CDR2 SFDVKD. This CDR3 is 16 amino acids long. Here the CDR3 reads CATSDFSSGRANEQFF. DNA for the CDR3: TGTGCCACCAGTGATTTCTCTAGCGGGCGGGCCAATGAGCAGTTCTTC.

This clonotype showed up many times. CDR3 nucleotide sequence: TGTGCCAGCAGTCGCGGGAGCTCCTATAATTCACCCCTCCACTTT. This sequence encodes CASSRGSSYNSPLHF. The chain links TRBV9 to TRBJ1-6; no clear D gene. Germline values: CDR1 SGDLS, CDR2 YYNGEE. Trimming left V 5 bases short and J 0 bases short, with 9 bases between. The CDR3 has 15 residues.

This clonotype has only a few counts. CDR3 in amino acids: CASSEGTGLFHEQYF. The CDR3 DNA reads as TGTGCCAGCAGTGAAGGGACAGGGCTTTTCCACGAGCAGTACTTC. The chain recombines TRBV25-1 with TRBJ2-7, with TRBD1 matching 9 bases. This CDR3 contains 15 residues. V gave up 2 bases and J gave up 5 bases; unmatched junction bases: 7. Per the germline V gene, CDR1 is MGHDK and CDR2 is SYGVNS.

On this clonotype: Relative to the germline gene, one junction end is altered; a read error may explain this. The V call is TRBV25-1, the J call TRBJ1-1; D perhaps matches TRBD1 (6 bases). There are 11 residues in the CDR3. The germline V gene encodes CDR1 MGHDK and CDR2 SYGVNS. The DNA of the CDR3 is TGTGCCATCAGTTTTTACAGGGAGGCTTTCTTT. As protein: CAISFYREAFF.

The V gene is TRBV28, the J gene TRBJ2-7, with 7 positions matching TRBD2. From germline, CDR1 is MDHEN and CDR2 SYDVKM. CDR3 length: 15 amino acids. Germline trimming cut 5 bases from V and 1 base from J; bases unmatched to any gene: 8. This CDR3 is CASSRFRDYSYEQYF. The DNA of the CDR3 is TGTGCCAGCAGTCGATTCCGGGACTATTCCTACGAGCAGTACTTC.

The V call is TRBV20-1, the J call TRBJ2-3; TRBD2 aligns across 9 bases. Germline trimming cut 4 bases from V and 7 bases from J; bases unmatched to any gene: 15. CDR3 length: 16 residues. CDR1 is DFQATT, CDR2 SNEGSKA, per germline (reference sequence). The CDR3: CSATRATSGRTNTQYF. The CDR3 nucleotides read TGCAGTGCTACTCGGGCGACTAGCGGACGCACGAATACGCAGTATTTT.